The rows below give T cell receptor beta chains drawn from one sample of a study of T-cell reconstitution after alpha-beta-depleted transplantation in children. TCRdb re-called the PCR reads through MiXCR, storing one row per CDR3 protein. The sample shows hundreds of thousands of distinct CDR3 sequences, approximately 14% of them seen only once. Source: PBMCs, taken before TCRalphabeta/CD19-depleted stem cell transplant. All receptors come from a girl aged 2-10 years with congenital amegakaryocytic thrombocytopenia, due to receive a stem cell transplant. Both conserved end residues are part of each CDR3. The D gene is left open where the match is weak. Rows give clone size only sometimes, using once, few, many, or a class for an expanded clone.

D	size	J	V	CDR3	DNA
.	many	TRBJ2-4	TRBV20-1	CSARDAREAKNIQYF	TGCAGTGCTAGAGACGCCAGGGAGGCCAAAAACATTCAGTACTTC
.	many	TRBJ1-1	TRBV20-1	CSASEGANTEAFF	TGCAGTGCTAGCGAAGGGGCGAACACTGAAGCTTTCTTT
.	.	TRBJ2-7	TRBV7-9	CASSPDGVYEQYF	TGTGCCAGCAGCCCGGACGGGGTCTACGAGCAGTACTTC
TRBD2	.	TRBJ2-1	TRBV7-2	CASSLLGAGLDNEQFF	TGTGCCAGCAGCTTGCTTGGGGCGGGACTAGACAATGAGCAGTTCTTC
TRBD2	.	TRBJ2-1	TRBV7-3	CASSSLAGGPSREQFF	TGTGCCAGCAGCTCCCTAGCGGGAGGGCCTTCACGTGAGCAGTTCTTC
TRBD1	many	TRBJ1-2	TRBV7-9	CASSWTQGNYGYTF	TGTGCCAGCAGCTGGACACAGGGGAACTATGGCTACACCTTC
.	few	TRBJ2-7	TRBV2	CASSSLRGWGYEQYF	TGTGCCAGCAGTTCCCTTAGGGGCTGGGGCTACGAGCAGTACTTC
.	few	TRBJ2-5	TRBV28	CASSSPWETQYF	TGTGCCAGCAGTTCTCCATGGGAGACCCAGTACTTC
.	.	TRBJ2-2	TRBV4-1	CASSHLRGMNTGELFF	TGCGCCAGCAGCCACCTGAGGGGAATGAACACCGGGGAGCTGTTTTTT
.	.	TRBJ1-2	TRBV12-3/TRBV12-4	CASSRSRSYTF	TGTGCCAGCAGTAGATCCCGGAGCTACACCTTC
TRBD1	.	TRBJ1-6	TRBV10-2	CASSERTGVYSPLHF	TGCGCCAGCAGTGAGAGGACAGGGGTTTATTCACCCCTCCACTTT
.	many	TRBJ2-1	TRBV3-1	CASSLGQLGTIEAYNEQFF	TGTGCCAGCAGTTTGGGTCAGCTGGGCACAATTGAAGCTTACAATGAGCAGTTCTTC
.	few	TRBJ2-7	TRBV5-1	CASSLTRALEYEQYF	TGCGCCAGCAGCTTAACGAGGGCCCTCGAGTACGAGCAGTACTTC
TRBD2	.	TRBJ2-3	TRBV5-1	CASSDRLADATDTQYF	TGCGCCAGCAGCGACCGACTAGCGGATGCCACAGATACGCAGTATTTT
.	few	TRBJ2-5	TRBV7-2	CASSHSWKRRYQETQYF	TGTGCCAGCAGCCATTCCTGGAAGCGGAGGTACCAAGAGACCCAGTACTTC
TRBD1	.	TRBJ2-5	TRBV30	CAWSVLGTGQETQYF	TGTGCCTGGAGTGTACTTGGGACAGGGCAAGAGACCCAGTACTTC
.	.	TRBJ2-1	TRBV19	CASSFGTTTGEQFF	TGTGCCAGTAGTTTTGGCACCACAACCGGTGAGCAGTTCTTC